This T cell receptor (beta chain) emerged from a study of T cell clusters in autoimmune cytopenias. One tube held mixed TRB-A and TRB-B primer pools for touch-down PCR. Each CDR3 protein gets one entry in TCRdb, which reprocessed the multiplex PCR reads and gives no DNA. The ten top clones account for about 30%, within a sample of around 11,000 distinct CDR3 sequences. Germline CDR1 MNHEY, CDR2 SMNVEV (reference sequence). This CDR3 spans 19 amino acids. Each sample's input was about 270 ng genomic DNA, 35,000 to 40,000 genome equivalents. In addition, the sample was reused for a study of T cell repertoires in aging, cancer and after chemotherapy. As reported in that work: In healthy donors, age-related TCR diversity loss mainly reflected lost richness.

The genes are TRBV27 and TRBJ2-7; no DNA is available, so the TRBD1 call from TCRdb remains unchecked. This clonotype originated in a human donor in good health. Input material: peripheral blood. The CDR3 region is CASKPRRRDTAGGVYEQYF.